The 5 T cell receptor beta chains below were found in one sample sequenced in a study of T cells in Graves' hyperthyroidism and ophthalmopathy (dated by TCRdb to about 2019). The method behind the library was multiplex PCR. Sequencing instrument: Illumina HiSeq 2000. TCR beta CDR3 regions were amplified from RNA transcripts. For the first round of RT-PCR on the TCR CDR3, the HTBI primer set was used together with the Qiagen OneStep RT-PCR kit. Clones were called with MiXCR by TCRdb after fastp trimmed the public reads at Q25, and only in-frame beta chains were retained. Entries that share a CDR3 protein sequence are merged under the most common genes and DNA. The sample contains about 380,000 distinct CDR3 sequences, 14% of them found a single time. The biggest ten clones account for around a fifth of the sample. Sequenced: blood. These receptors were collected from a woman aged 25 to 45 with Graves' ophthalmopathy.

About this clonotype: An end of the junction does not agree with germline; a read error may underlie this. V and J are TRBV5-4 and TRBJ2-5, with D possibly TRBD1 on 6 matching bases. CDR3 size: 16 residues. CDR1 SGHNT and CDR2 YYREEE come from the germline V gene (reference sequence). The DNA for the CDR3 is TGTGCCAGCAGCTTGACAGGGTTCCCCTTACAAGTGACCCAGTACTTC. It specifies CASSLTGFPLQVTQYF.

The table lists this clonotype with many counts. CDR3 in amino acids: CASSTSASYNEQFF. The CDR3 DNA reads as TGTGCCAGCAGCACTAGCGCCTCCTACAATGAGCAGTTCTTC. V and J are TRBV7-2 and TRBJ2-1; TRBD2 matches 7 bases. Looked up from germline, CDR1 is SGHTA and CDR2 is FQGNSA. J was trimmed by 0 bases and V by 5 bases; bases with no gene match: 1. This CDR3 has 14 residues.

This clonotype was found many times. This chain joins TRBV28 and TRBJ1-4; D gene ambiguous. The ends were cut back, 2 bases at V and 3 bases at J, with 16 bases in the middle. The CDR3 has 17 residues. The germline V gene has CDR1 MDHEN and CDR2 SYDVKM. CDR3 amino acids: CASSLGNQARPNEKLFF. The CDR3, as DNA: TGTGCCAGCAGTTTAGGTAACCAGGCCAGACCTAATGAAAAACTGTTTTTT.

At least ten counts were recorded for this clonotype. The V and J genes are TRBV5-1 and TRBJ1-2; 7 bases match TRBD1. CDR1 and CDR2 (germline): SGHRS, YFSETQ. The CDR3 consists of 16 residues. V lost 0 bases, J lost 4 bases, and 9 bases stayed unmatched. The CDR3 spells CASSLGDRGNFYGYTF. The CDR3 region has the DNA TGCGCCAGCAGCTTGGGGGACAGAGGCAATTTCTATGGCTACACCTTC. Based on the CDR3 plus reference TRBV5-1 and TRBJ1-2, the full variable domain is KAGVTQTPRYLIKTRGQQVTLSCSPISGHRSVSWYQQTPGQGLQFLFEYFSETQRNKGNFPGRFSGRQFSNSRSEMNVSTLELGDSALYLCASSLGDRGNFYGYTFGSGTRLTVV.

The sample holds many counts of this clonotype. DNA for the CDR3: TGTGCCAGCAGCTTAGAAGAGGGTTGGTTGAACACTGAAGCTTTCTTT. Protein sequence: CASSLEEGWLNTEAFF. The chain recombines TRBV11-1 with TRBJ1-1; no definite D call. This CDR3 is built from 16 residues. The germline gives CDR1 SGHAT, CDR2 FQDESV (reference sequence). V dropped 1 base and J dropped 0 bases, with 12 bases sitting between them.